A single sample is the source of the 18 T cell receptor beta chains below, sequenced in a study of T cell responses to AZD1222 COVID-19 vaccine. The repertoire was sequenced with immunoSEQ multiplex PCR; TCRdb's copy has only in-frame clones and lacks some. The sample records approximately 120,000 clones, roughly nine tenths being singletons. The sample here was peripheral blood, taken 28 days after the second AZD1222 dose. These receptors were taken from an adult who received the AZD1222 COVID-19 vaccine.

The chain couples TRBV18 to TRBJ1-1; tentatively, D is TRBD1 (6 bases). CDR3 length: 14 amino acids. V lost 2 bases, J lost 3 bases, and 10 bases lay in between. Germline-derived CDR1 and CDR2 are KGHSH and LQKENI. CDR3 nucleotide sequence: TGTGCCAGCTCACCATATGCAGGGGACACTGAAGCTTTCTTT. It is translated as CASSPYAGDTEAFF.

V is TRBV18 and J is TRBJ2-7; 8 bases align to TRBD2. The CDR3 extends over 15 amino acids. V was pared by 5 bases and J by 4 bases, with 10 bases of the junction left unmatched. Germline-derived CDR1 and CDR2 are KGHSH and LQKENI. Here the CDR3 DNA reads TGTGCCAGCTCAGCGAGATCGGGGGGGCAATACGAGCAGTACTTC. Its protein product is CASSARSGGQYEQYF.

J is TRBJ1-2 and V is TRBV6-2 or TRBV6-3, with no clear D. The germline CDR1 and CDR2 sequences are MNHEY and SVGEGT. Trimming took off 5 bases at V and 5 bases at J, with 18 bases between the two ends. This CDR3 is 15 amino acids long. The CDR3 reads CASSPPRSGRYGYTF. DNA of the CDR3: TGTGCCAGCAGTCCCCCCAGGTCGGGGAGATATGGCTACACCTTC.

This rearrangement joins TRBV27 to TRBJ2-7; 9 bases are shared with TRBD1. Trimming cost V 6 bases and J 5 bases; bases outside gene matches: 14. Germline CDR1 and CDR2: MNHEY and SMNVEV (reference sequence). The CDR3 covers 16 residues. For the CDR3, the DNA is TGTGCCAGCAGCCCGACCGGCGGACAGGGGAGGGACGAGCAGTACTTC. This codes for CASSPTGGQGRDEQYF.

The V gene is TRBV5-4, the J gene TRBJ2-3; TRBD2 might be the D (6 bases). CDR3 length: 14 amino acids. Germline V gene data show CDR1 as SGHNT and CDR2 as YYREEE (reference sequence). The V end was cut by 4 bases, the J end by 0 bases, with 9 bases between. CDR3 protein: CASSHSGSTDTQYF. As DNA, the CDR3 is TGTGCCAGCAGCCATAGCGGAAGCACAGATACGCAGTATTTT.

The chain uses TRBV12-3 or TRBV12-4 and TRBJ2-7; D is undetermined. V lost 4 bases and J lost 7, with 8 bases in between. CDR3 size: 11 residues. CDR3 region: CASSSYAEQYF. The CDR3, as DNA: TGTGCCAGCAGTTCTTACGCTGAGCAGTACTTC.

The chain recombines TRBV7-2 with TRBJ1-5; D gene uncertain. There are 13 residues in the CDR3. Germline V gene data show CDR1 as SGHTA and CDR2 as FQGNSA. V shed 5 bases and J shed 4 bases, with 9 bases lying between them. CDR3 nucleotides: TGTGCCAGCAGCACCGACACGAATCAGCCCCAGCATTTT. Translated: CASSTDTNQPQHF. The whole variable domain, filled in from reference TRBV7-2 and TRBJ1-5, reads GAGVSQSPSNKVTEKGKDVELRCDPISGHTALYWYRQSLGQGLEFLIYFQGNSAPDKSGLPSDRFSAERTGGSVSTLTIQRTQQEDSAVYLCASSTDTNQPQHFGDGTRLSIL.

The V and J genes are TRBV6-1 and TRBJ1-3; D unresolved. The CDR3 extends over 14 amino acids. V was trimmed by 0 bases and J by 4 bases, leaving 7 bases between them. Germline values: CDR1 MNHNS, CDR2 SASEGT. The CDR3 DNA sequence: TGTGCCAGCAGTGAAGCGGTACAGGGAAACACCATATATTTT. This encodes CASSEAVQGNTIYF.

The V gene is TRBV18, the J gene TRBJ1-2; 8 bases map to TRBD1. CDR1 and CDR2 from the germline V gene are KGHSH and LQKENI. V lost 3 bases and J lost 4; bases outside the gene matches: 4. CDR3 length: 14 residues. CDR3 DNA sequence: TGTGCCAGCTCACCGGGACAGGACCTCTATGGCTACACCTTC. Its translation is CASSPGQDLYGYTF.

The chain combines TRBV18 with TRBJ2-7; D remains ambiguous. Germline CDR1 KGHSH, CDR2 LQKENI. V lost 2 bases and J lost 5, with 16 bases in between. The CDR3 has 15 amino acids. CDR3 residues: CASSPDLGLLNEQYF. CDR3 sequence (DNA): TGTGCCAGCTCACCAGATCTGGGTCTTCTGAACGAGCAGTACTTC.

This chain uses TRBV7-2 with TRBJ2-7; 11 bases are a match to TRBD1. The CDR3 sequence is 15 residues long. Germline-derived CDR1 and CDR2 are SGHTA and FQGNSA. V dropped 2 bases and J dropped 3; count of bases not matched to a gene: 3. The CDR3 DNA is TGTGCCAGCAGCTTAACCGGGACAGGGGGCTACGAGCAGTACTTC. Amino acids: CASSLTGTGGYEQYF.

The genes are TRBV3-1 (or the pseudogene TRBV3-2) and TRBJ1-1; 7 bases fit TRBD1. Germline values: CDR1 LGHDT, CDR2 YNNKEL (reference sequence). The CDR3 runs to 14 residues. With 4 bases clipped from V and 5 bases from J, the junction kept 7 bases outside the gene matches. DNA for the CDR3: TGTGCCAGCAGCCCCTGGACAGGTGAAACTGAAGCTTTCTTT. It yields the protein CASSPWTGETEAFF.

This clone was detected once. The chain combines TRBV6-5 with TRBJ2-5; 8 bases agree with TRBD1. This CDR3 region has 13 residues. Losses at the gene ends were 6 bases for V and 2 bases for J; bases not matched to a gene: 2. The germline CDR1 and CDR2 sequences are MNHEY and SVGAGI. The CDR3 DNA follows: TGTGCCAGCAGGGACAGGGAACAAGAGACCCAGTACTTC. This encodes CASRDREQETQYF.

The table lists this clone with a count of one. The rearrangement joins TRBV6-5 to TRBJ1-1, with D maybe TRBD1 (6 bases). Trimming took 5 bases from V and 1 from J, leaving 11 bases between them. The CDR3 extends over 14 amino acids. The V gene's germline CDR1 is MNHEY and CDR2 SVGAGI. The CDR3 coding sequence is TGTGCCAGCAGTCAAAGGGGGGGGAACACTGAAGCTTTCTTT. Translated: CASSQRGGNTEAFF.

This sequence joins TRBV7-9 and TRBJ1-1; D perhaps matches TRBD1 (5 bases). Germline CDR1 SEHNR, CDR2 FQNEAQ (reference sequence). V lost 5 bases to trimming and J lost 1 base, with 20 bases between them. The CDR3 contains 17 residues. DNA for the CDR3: TGTGCCAGCAGCCTCAGGGTTCGGGACCTGAGGAACACTGAAGCTTTCTTT. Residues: CASSLRVRDLRNTEAFF.

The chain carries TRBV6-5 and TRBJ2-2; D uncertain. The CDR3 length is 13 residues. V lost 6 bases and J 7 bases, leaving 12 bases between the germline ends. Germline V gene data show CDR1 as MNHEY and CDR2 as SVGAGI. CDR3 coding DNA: TGTGCCAGCAGGCCTAGGTCCAACGGGGAGCTGTTTTTT. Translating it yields CASRPRSNGELFF.

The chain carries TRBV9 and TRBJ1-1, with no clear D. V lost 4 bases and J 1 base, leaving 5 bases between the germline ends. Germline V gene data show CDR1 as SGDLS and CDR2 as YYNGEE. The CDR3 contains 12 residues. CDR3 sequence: CASSPQNTEAFF. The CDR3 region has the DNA TGTGCCAGCAGCCCACAGAACACTGAAGCTTTCTTT.

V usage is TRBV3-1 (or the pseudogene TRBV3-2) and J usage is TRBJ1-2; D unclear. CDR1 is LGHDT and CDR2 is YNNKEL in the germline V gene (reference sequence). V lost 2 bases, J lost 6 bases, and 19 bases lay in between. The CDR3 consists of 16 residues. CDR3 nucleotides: TGTGCCAGCAGCCAAATCGGGTTTCGCAGCTGGGATGGCTACACCTTC. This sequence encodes CASSQIGFRSWDGYTF.